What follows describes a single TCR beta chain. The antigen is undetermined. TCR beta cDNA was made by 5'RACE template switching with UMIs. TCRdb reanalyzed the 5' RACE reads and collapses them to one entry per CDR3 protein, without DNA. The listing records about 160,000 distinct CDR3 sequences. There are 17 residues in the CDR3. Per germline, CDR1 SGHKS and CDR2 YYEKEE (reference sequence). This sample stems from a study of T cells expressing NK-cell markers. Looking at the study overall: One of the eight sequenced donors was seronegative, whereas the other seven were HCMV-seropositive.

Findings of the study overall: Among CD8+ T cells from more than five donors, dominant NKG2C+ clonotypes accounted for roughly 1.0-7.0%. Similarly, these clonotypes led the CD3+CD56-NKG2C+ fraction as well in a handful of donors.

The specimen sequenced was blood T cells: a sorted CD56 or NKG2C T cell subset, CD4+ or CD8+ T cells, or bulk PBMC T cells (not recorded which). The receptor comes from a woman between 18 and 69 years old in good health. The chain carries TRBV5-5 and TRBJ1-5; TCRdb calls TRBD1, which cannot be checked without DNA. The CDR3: CASSLGLGQGQSQPQHF.